The 32 T cell receptor beta chains reported below all come from one sample, sequenced in a study of blood T cell repertoires in COVID-19. TCRdb keeps only in-frame clones here, not all; method: immunoSEQ multiplex PCR. The data contain about 270,000 clones, around four fifths of them seen just once; the ten biggest clones take up approximately 5.9%. Sequencing input: peripheral blood. Receptors originate from an elderly man with acute or convalescent COVID-19.

This clone turned up a few times. The V and J genes are TRBV4-2 and TRBJ2-1; 12 bases align to TRBD2. V lost 4 bases, J lost 6 bases, and 7 bases stayed unmatched. The CDR3 consists of 16 residues. Germline values: CDR1 LGHNA, CDR2 YNFKEQ. DNA of the CDR3: TGTGCCAGCAGCCTGAGACTAGCGGGAGTAGGCAATGAGCAGTTCTTC. It codes for CASSLRLAGVGNEQFF.

The CDR3 sequence is CASSSDAGAGGANVLTF. DNA for the CDR3: TGCGCCAGCAGCTCCGACGCTGGAGCGGGAGGGGCCAACGTCCTGACTTTC. The chain combines TRBV5-1 with TRBJ2-6; 7 bases align to TRBD2. The germline gives CDR1 SGHRS, CDR2 YFSETQ. The CDR3 runs 17 residues. J was trimmed by 4 bases and V by 3 bases; bases with no gene match: 10.

This clone appeared a single time. J is TRBJ2-7 and V is TRBV4-2, with 10 positions matching TRBD2. There are 15 residues in the CDR3. V was pared by 1 base and J by 3 bases, with 3 bases of the junction left unmatched. The germline V gene has CDR1 LGHNA and CDR2 YNFKEQ. The CDR3 protein is CASSQVVAGGYEQYF. For the CDR3, the DNA is TGTGCCAGCAGCCAAGTGGTAGCGGGGGGCTACGAGCAGTACTTC.

The genes are TRBV24-1 and TRBJ2-3, with 15 bases identical to TRBD2. With 3 bases clipped from V and 9 bases from J, the junction kept 6 bases outside the gene matches. The germline CDR1 and CDR2 sequences are KGHDR and SFDVKD. The CDR3 has 16 amino acids. The CDR3 sequence is CATSDGLAGGFLTQYF. The CDR3 DNA follows: TGTGCCACCAGTGATGGACTAGCGGGAGGGTTCTTGACGCAGTATTTT.

The chain links TRBV18 to TRBJ1-1; D is ambiguous. The CDR3 length is 13 residues. CDR1 KGHSH and CDR2 LQKENI come from the germline V gene. Trimming shortened V by 1 base and J by 6 bases, and 9 bases separated the two germline ends. Here the CDR3 reads CASSPLAQAEAFF. The CDR3 DNA is TGTGCCAGCTCACCACTAGCGCAGGCTGAAGCTTTCTTT.

V is TRBV27 and J is TRBJ2-1; 9 bases line up with TRBD1. Germline V lookup: CDR1 MNHEY, CDR2 SMNVEV (reference sequence). This CDR3 has 15 amino acids. The J segment lost 8 bases and the V segment lost 6 bases, leaving 11 bases of the junction unmatched. The CDR3 DNA follows: TGTGCCAGCAGCGCTACCGGGACAGGGTTTTATGAGCAGTTCTTC. Translated: CASSATGTGFYEQFF.

This sequence joins TRBV6-6 and TRBJ1-2, with 9 bases aligning to TRBD1. The CDR3 covers 14 residues. The V segment lost 0 bases and the J segment 7 bases; nucleotides outside the gene matches: 3. CDR1 and CDR2 from the germline V gene are MNHNY and SVGAGI (reference sequence). CDR3 in DNA: TGTGCCAGCAGTTACTCGATGGGACAGGGTGGCTACACCTTC. This sequence encodes CASSYSMGQGGYTF.

The chain recombines TRBV3-1 (or the pseudogene TRBV3-2) with TRBJ2-4, with 9 bases fitting TRBD1. This CDR3 is built from 16 residues. The germline V gene encodes CDR1 LGHDT and CDR2 YNNKEL (reference sequence). Trimming took 4 bases from V and 8 from J; bases not matched to a gene: 12. The CDR3 sequence is CASSPRRTGALDIQYF. CDR3 coding DNA: TGTGCCAGCAGCCCACGCCGGACAGGGGCTCTCGACATTCAGTACTTC.

This chain uses TRBV11-2 with TRBJ2-3; 13 nucleotides line up with TRBD2. The V and J ends lost 3 bases and 6 bases, in that order; junction bases with no gene match: 6. The CDR3 loop spans 16 amino acids. CDR1 SGHAT and CDR2 FQNNGV come from the germline V gene. CDR3 protein: CASSFLGLAGADTQYF. The DNA for the CDR3 is TGTGCCAGCAGCTTCCTAGGACTAGCGGGGGCGGATACGCAGTATTTT.

Remarks on this clone: The junction departs from germline at one end; a sequencing error may be responsible. This chain joins TRBV5-1 and TRBJ2-3; TRBD2 matches at 8 bases. There are 17 residues in the CDR3. CDR1 is SGHRS and CDR2 is YFSETQ in the germline V gene. CDR3 protein: CASRLGAGLAYRDTQYF. CDR3 DNA: TGCGCCAGCAGGTTGGGAGCTGGACTAGCCTATCGCGATACGCAGTATTTT.

The chain links TRBV28 to TRBJ2-7; 11 bases match TRBD2. Germline CDR1 reads MDHEN; CDR2 reads SYDVKM. The CDR3 totals 14 residues. The V gene end was trimmed by 7 bases and the J gene end by 2 bases; junction bases not matched to a gene: 4. CDR3 nucleotides: TGTGCCAGCAAGACTAGCGGGACTCCCTACGAGCAGTACTTC. It yields the protein CASKTSGTPYEQYF.

The chain uses TRBV24-1 and TRBJ2-5; 16 bases line up with TRBD2. Trimming removed 5 bases from V and 5 bases from J; junction bases left unmatched: 4. This CDR3 spans 16 amino acids. From germline, CDR1 is KGHDR and CDR2 SFDVKD. CDR3 nucleotides: TGTGCCACCAGTGCCCTGGGACTAGCGGGGGGGGAGACCCAGTACTTC. It yields the protein CATSALGLAGGETQYF.

The rearrangement links TRBV19 to TRBJ1-2, with TRBD1 matching over 10 bases. The CDR3 contains 15 residues. The germline gives CDR1 LNHDA, CDR2 SQIVND (reference sequence). J was trimmed by 0 bases and V by 7 bases; bases with no gene match: 5. The CDR3 DNA sequence: TGTGCCAGTAAGGACAGGGGGACCACTAACTATGGCTACACCTTC. Encoded protein: CASKDRGTTNYGYTF.

The chain employs TRBV18 and TRBJ2-5; TRBD2 might be the D (6 bases). V was cut by 2 bases and J by 4 bases, with 11 bases left in between. In germline, CDR1 is KGHSH, CDR2 LQKENI. The CDR3 contains 14 residues. The CDR3 sequence is CASSPTGGRETQYF. The CDR3 DNA follows: TGTGCCAGCTCACCAACAGGAGGGCGAGAGACCCAGTACTTC. Full variable domain (missing parts from reference TRBV18 and TRBJ2-5): NAGVMQNPRHLVRRRGQEARLRCSPMKGHSHVYWYRQLPEEGLKFMVYLQKENIIDESGMPKERFSAEFPKEGPSILRIQQVVRGDSAAYFCASSPTGGRETQYFGPGTRLLVL.

The V call is TRBV4-1, the J call TRBJ1-1; D is uncertain. The CDR3 loop spans 14 amino acids. The germline V gene encodes CDR1 MGHRA and CDR2 YSYEKL. Trimming shortened V by 2 bases and J by 5 bases, and 12 bases separated the two germline ends. The CDR3 loop is CASSQQRSGTEAFF. DNA of the CDR3: TGCGCCAGCAGCCAACAGAGGAGCGGGACTGAAGCTTTCTTT.

This clone has only one observation. The chain combines TRBV7-2 with TRBJ2-1; D gene ambiguous. The CDR3 is made up of 13 amino acids. CDR1 is SGHTA, CDR2 FQGNSA, per germline. V lost 5 bases to trimming and J lost 7 bases, with 12 bases between them. For the CDR3, the DNA is TGTGCCAGCAGCCCGCGGCGGCGGAATGAGCAGTTCTTC. Its protein is CASSPRRRNEQFF.

J is TRBJ2-7 and V is TRBV4-1; the D is unclear. Germline V gives CDR1 MGHRA, CDR2 YSYEKL. The ends were cut back, 0 bases at V and 2 bases at J, with 8 bases in the middle. The CDR3 has 14 residues. DNA for the CDR3: TGCGCCAGCAGCCAAGATCTTCGTACCTACGAGCAGTACTTC. This encodes CASSQDLRTYEQYF.

The rearrangement links TRBV5-1 to TRBJ2-3; D remains unclear. Germline CDR1 is SGHRS and CDR2 is YFSETQ. This CDR3 has 8 amino acids. V was trimmed by 9 bases and J by 8 bases, leaving 4 bases between them. DNA of the CDR3: TGCGCCAACGGTACGCAGTATTTT. Protein: CANGTQYF.

The chain employs TRBV27 and TRBJ2-5; 11 bases match TRBD1. The ends lost 4 bases at V and 5 bases at J; junction bases unmatched: 15. Germline CDR1 MNHEY, CDR2 SMNVEV (reference sequence). CDR3 length equals 18 residues. For the CDR3, the DNA is TGTGCCAGCAGTTCAGCCGGACAGGGGGCGCAGGGTTCCGAGACCCAGTACTTC. Its protein is CASSSAGQGAQGSETQYF.

This chain links TRBV5-4 with TRBJ2-7; 7 positions agree with TRBD1. Germline V CDR1 and CDR2: SGHNT, YYREEE (reference sequence). V dropped 0 bases and J dropped 3; count of bases not matched to a gene: 9. The CDR3 is 16 amino acids. The CDR3 here is CASSLGRQGISYEQYF. CDR3 sequence (DNA): TGTGCCAGCAGCTTGGGGCGACAGGGTATTAGCTACGAGCAGTACTTC.

The J gene is TRBJ2-5, the V gene TRBV3-1 (or the pseudogene TRBV3-2); D remains ambiguous. Looked up from germline, CDR1 is LGHDT and CDR2 is YNNKEL (reference sequence). Trimming pared 4 bases from V and 5 bases from J, leaving 11 bases between. This CDR3 has 13 amino acids. The DNA for the CDR3 is TGTGCCAGCAGCCCAGACGTCCCGGAGACCCAGTACTTC. This sequence encodes CASSPDVPETQYF.

The chain couples TRBV28 to TRBJ2-7, with TRBD1 as a possible D gene (5 bases). Germline-derived CDR1 and CDR2 are MDHEN and SYDVKM. This CDR3 is 14 amino acids long. V was pared by 4 bases and J by 2 bases, with 12 bases between. The DNA for the CDR3 is TGTGCCAGCAGTTCGACAGTTCCCCCCTACGAGCAGTACTTC. This gives the protein CASSSTVPPYEQYF.

The rearrangement uses TRBV27 and TRBJ1-2; D may be TRBD1 (6 bases). The germline gives CDR1 MNHEY, CDR2 SMNVEV (reference sequence). The CDR3 sequence is 16 residues long. Trimming stripped 0 bases from V and 2 bases from J, with 13 bases between. Written as DNA, the CDR3 is TGTGCCAGCAGTTTATCGTCGGGACACCTAAACTATGGCTACACCTTC. Translated, it gives CASSLSSGHLNYGYTF.

V usage is TRBV6-5 and J usage is TRBJ2-7; tentatively, D is TRBD2 (6 bases). The CDR3 is 15 residues long. Trimming took off 6 bases at V and 2 bases at J, with 17 bases between the two ends. CDR1 MNHEY and CDR2 SVGAGI come from the germline V gene. The CDR3 here is CASRREFGSTYEQYF. CDR3 bases: TGTGCCAGCAGGAGGGAGTTCGGGAGCACCTACGAGCAGTACTTC.

J is TRBJ2-1 and V is TRBV7-2; 7 bases are shared with TRBD1. The junction had 5 bases not matched to a gene; V was cut back by 4 bases and J by 2 bases. This CDR3 contains 15 residues. CDR1 and CDR2 (germline): SGHTA, FQGNSA. CDR3 bases: TGTGCCAGCAGCTCGCGGACAGGTACCTACAATGAGCAGTTCTTC. Protein product: CASSSRTGTYNEQFF.

The chain uses TRBV18 and TRBJ2-6, with a possible D match to TRBD2 (5 bases). With 3 bases removed from V and 0 bases from J, the gap between germline ends came to 15 bases. The CDR3 has 18 residues. Germline CDR1 KGHSH, CDR2 LQKENI. CDR3 residues: CASSPGAGKYSGANVLTF. The CDR3 DNA reads as TGTGCCAGCTCACCTGGAGCCGGGAAATACTCTGGGGCCAACGTCCTGACTTTC.

This clone has more than one count but fewer than ten. J is TRBJ1-1 and V is TRBV6-5; D is unclear. The CDR3 is made up of 15 amino acids. V lost 0 bases and J 5 bases, leaving 13 bases between the germline ends. Germline V gene sequence: CDR1 MNHEY, CDR2 SVGAGI. The CDR3 DNA is TGTGCCAGCAGTTACTCGCCGAGGATGGATACTGAAGCTTTCTTT. Translation: CASSYSPRMDTEAFF.

This CDR3 reads CASSETAYEQYF. The CDR3 nucleotides are TGCGCCAGCAGTGAGACGGCCTACGAGCAGTACTTC. The J gene is TRBJ2-7, the V gene TRBV10-2; D not resolved. The CDR3 has 12 amino acids. Germline lookup yields CDR1 WSHSY and CDR2 SAAADI. V was pared by 2 bases and J by 2 bases, with 4 bases between.

Here the CDR3 reads CSVVEGAKNTEAFF. In DNA, the CDR3 is TGCAGCGTTGTAGAGGGGGCGAAGAACACTGAAGCTTTCTTT. This chain joins TRBV29-1 and TRBJ1-1; 7 nucleotides match TRBD1. Germline-derived CDR1 and CDR2 are SQVTM and ANQGSEA. After removal of 4 bases from V and 1 base from J, the junction contained 6 bases not matched to a gene. The CDR3 totals 14 residues.

The V and J genes are TRBV3-1 (or the pseudogene TRBV3-2) and TRBJ1-1; D gene unclear. V lost 1 base, J lost 6 bases, and 12 bases lay in between. The CDR3 is made up of 14 amino acids. The germline CDR1 and CDR2 sequences are LGHDT and YNNKEL (reference sequence). CDR3 in amino acids: CASSQASGSAEAFF. The CDR3 DNA is TGTGCCAGCAGCCAAGCCTCGGGTAGCGCTGAAGCTTTCTTT.

This sequence joins TRBV4-1 and TRBJ1-5; 7 nucleotides agree with TRBD1. With 3 bases clipped from V and 4 bases from J, the junction kept 9 bases outside the gene matches. Germline V gene lookup returns CDR1 MGHRA and CDR2 YSYEKL. The CDR3 is 16 amino acids. DNA for the CDR3: TGCGCCAGCAGCCAGAAAGGGCAGGGGGATAATCAGCCCCAGCATTTT. The encoded protein is CASSQKGQGDNQPQHF.

The V and J genes are TRBV20-1 and TRBJ1-5; possible D gene TRBD1, 5 bases. The CDR3 sequence is 17 residues long. V was shortened by 3 bases and J by 0 bases, with 18 bases between the two germline ends. Germline V gives CDR1 DFQATT, CDR2 SNEGSKA (reference sequence). CDR3: CSASPPYRRYSNQPQHF. The CDR3 DNA follows: TGCAGTGCTAGTCCCCCGTACAGGAGATATAGCAATCAGCCCCAGCATTTT.